The rows below give T cell receptor beta chains drawn from one sample of a study of beta chain features in type 1 diabetes. Method: immunoSEQ multiplex PCR; TCRdb's copy keeps in-frame clones and lacks some. In the table there are 350,000 or so clones, about 19% of which are singletons. The source material was naive CD4+ T cells from blood. The receptor set was obtained from a woman aged 18-29 years in good health. The CDR3 runs from the conserved cysteine through the conserved F or W. Fields, in order: clone size, D gene, J gene, V gene, CDR3 protein, CDR3 DNA. A D gene is named only where the DNA matches it firmly. The size entry is marked missing in some rows and otherwise reads once, few, many or a size class.

abundance: NA; d_gene: NA; j_gene: TRBJ1-1; v_gene: TRBV6-6; CDR3aa: CASSASAEAFF; CDR3nt: TGTGCCAGCAGTGCGTCTGCTGAAGCTTTCTTT
abundance: NA; d_gene: NA; j_gene: TRBJ2-3; v_gene: TRBV7-3; CDR3aa: CASSFGALSTDTQYF; CDR3nt: TGTGCCAGCAGCTTTGGGGCCTTAAGCACAGATACGCAGTATTTT
abundance: NA; d_gene: TRBD1; j_gene: TRBJ1-2; v_gene: TRBV18; CDR3aa: CASSQGQVYGYTF; CDR3nt: TGTGCCAGCTCCCAGGGACAGGTCTATGGCTACACCTTC
abundance: NA; d_gene: TRBD2; j_gene: TRBJ2-6; v_gene: TRBV19; CDR3aa: CASSVAGAGANVLTF; CDR3nt: TGTGCCAGTAGTGTCGCGGGAGCCGGGGCCAACGTCCTGACTTTC
abundance: NA; d_gene: TRBD1; j_gene: TRBJ2-7; v_gene: TRBV6-6; CDR3aa: CASSPPGQVYEQYF; CDR3nt: TGTGCCAGCAGTCCCCCGGGACAGGTCTACGAGCAGTACTTC
abundance: NA; d_gene: TRBD1; j_gene: TRBJ2-3; v_gene: TRBV27; CDR3aa: CASSLSEGAADTQYF; CDR3nt: TGTGCCAGCAGTTTATCTGAGGGGGCCGCAGATACGCAGTATTTT
abundance: NA; d_gene: NA; j_gene: TRBJ1-2; v_gene: TRBV28; CDR3aa: CASVDSSYGYTF; CDR3nt: TGTGCCAGCGTCGACAGTTCCTATGGCTACACCTTC
abundance: NA; d_gene: NA; j_gene: TRBJ2-5; v_gene: TRBV6-1; CDR3aa: CASSVELRETQYF; CDR3nt: TGTGCCAGCAGTGTGGAGCTGAGGGAGACCCAGTACTTC
abundance: few; d_gene: TRBD1; j_gene: TRBJ1-2; v_gene: TRBV7-3; CDR3aa: CASSLTRTGIPYGYTF; CDR3nt: TGTGCCAGCAGCTTAACCCGGACAGGGATCCCCTATGGCTACACCTTC
abundance: NA; d_gene: NA; j_gene: TRBJ2-7; v_gene: TRBV5-6; CDR3aa: CASSLERGLGEQYF; CDR3nt: TGTGCCAGCAGCTTGGAAAGGGGCCTGGGCGAGCAGTACTTC
abundance: few; d_gene: NA; j_gene: TRBJ2-6; v_gene: TRBV30; CDR3aa: CAWSVRRAGANVLTF; CDR3nt: TGTGCCTGGAGTGTAAGGAGGGCTGGGGCCAACGTCCTGACTTTC
abundance: NA; d_gene: NA; j_gene: TRBJ1-5; v_gene: TRBV7-9; CDR3aa: CASSLVSENQPQHF; CDR3nt: TGTGCCAGCAGCTTAGTGTCAGAAAATCAGCCCCAGCATTTT
abundance: NA; d_gene: TRBD2; j_gene: TRBJ2-1; v_gene: TRBV5-4; CDR3aa: CASSHGGREYYNEQFF; CDR3nt: TGTGCCAGCAGCCACGGAGGGCGGGAGTACTACAATGAGCAGTTCTTC
abundance: few; d_gene: TRBD1; j_gene: TRBJ2-3; v_gene: TRBV5-4; CDR3aa: CASSWTGTPDTQYF; CDR3nt: TGTGCCAGCAGCTGGACAGGGACGCCAGATACGCAGTATTTT
abundance: NA; d_gene: NA; j_gene: TRBJ2-6; v_gene: TRBV27; CDR3aa: CASSPQWGGADAGANVLTF; CDR3nt: TGTGCCAGCAGTCCCCAATGGGGGGGCGCGGATGCTGGGGCCAACGTCCTGACTTTC
abundance: few; d_gene: TRBD1; j_gene: TRBJ1-2; v_gene: TRBV9; CDR3aa: CASTRQGEDYGYTF; CDR3nt: TGTGCCAGCACCCGACAGGGTGAGGACTATGGCTACACCTTC
abundance: few; d_gene: TRBD1; j_gene: TRBJ2-6; v_gene: TRBV14; CDR3aa: CASSQYLWTGVSGANVLTF; CDR3nt: TGTGCCAGCAGCCAATATCTTTGGACAGGGGTCTCCGGGGCCAACGTCCTGACTTTC
abundance: NA; d_gene: NA; j_gene: TRBJ1-3; v_gene: TRBV9; CDR3aa: CASSGDSSAGNTIYF; CDR3nt: TGTGCCAGCAGCGGGGACTCCTCGGCTGGAAACACCATATATTTT
abundance: NA; d_gene: NA; j_gene: TRBJ2-5; v_gene: TRBV9; CDR3aa: CASSPTSQETQYF; CDR3nt: TGTGCCAGCAGCCCGACTAGTCAAGAGACCCAGTACTTC